The 31 T cell receptor beta chains listed next were all sequenced from one sample in a study of T cell responses to AZD1222 COVID-19 vaccine. Method: immunoSEQ multiplex PCR; TCRdb's copy keeps in-frame clones and lacks some. The sample yields 150,000 to 200,000 clones, 85% to 95% seen once. The source material was peripheral blood, sampled on day 0 of AZD1222 vaccination. These receptors came from an adult in good health.

The chain uses TRBV20-1 and TRBJ2-2, with no clear D. Trimming stripped 3 bases from V and 0 bases from J, with 5 bases between. This CDR3 is built from 13 residues. CDR1 is DFQATT and CDR2 is SNEGSKA in the germline V gene (reference sequence). DNA for the CDR3: TGCAGTGCTAGTGCCGCGAACACCGGGGAGCTGTTTTTT. It specifies CSASAANTGELFF.

The chain carries TRBV3-1 (or the pseudogene TRBV3-2) and TRBJ2-3; D could derive from TRBD1 or TRBD2 (6 bases each). This CDR3 is built from 15 residues. CDR1 and CDR2 (germline): LGHDT, YNNKEL (reference sequence). Deletions cut 4 bases from V and 0 bases from J, with 11 bases between. CDR3 amino acids: CASSRIGGSTDTQYF. In DNA, the CDR3 is TGTGCCAGCAGCCGGATAGGGGGGAGCACAGATACGCAGTATTTT.

V usage is TRBV7-2 and J usage is TRBJ1-5, with TRBD1 matching 10 bases. The CDR3 spans 16 residues. V lost 2 bases, J lost 2 bases, and 3 bases stayed unmatched. CDR1 and CDR2 (germline): SGHTA, FQGNSA. The CDR3 DNA reads as TGTGCCAGCAGCTTATGGACAGGGGGAGGCAATCAGCCCCAGCATTTT. Its protein product is CASSLWTGGGNQPQHF.

The gene calls are TRBV4-3 and TRBJ1-5, with D tentatively TRBD1 (6 bases). The germline V and J ends were trimmed by 2 bases and 5 bases, with 13 bases remaining between them. Germline values: CDR1 LGHNA, CDR2 YSLEER. CDR3 size: 15 residues. The CDR3 loop is CASSQNGDIYQPQHF. CDR3 bases: TGCGCCAGCAGCCAAAACGGGGACATTTATCAGCCCCAGCATTTT.

This clone was seen just once. The chain has TRBV5-4 and TRBJ1-4; weak D call: TRBD1 (5 bases). V lost 4 bases to trimming and J lost 7 bases, with 17 bases between them. Germline values: CDR1 SGHNT, CDR2 YYREEE (reference sequence). The CDR3 has 15 residues. The CDR3 loop reads CASSLQGNGSEKLFF. In nucleotides, the CDR3 is TGTGCCAGCAGCCTTCAGGGTAATGGGTCTGAAAAACTGTTTTTT.

The rearrangement uses TRBV30 and TRBJ2-7, with D perhaps matching TRBD1 or TRBD2 (5 bases each). With 1 base removed from V and 1 base from J, the gap between germline ends came to 11 bases. Germline V gene data show CDR1 as GTSNPN and CDR2 as SVGIG (reference sequence). CDR3 length equals 14 residues. The CDR3 DNA is TGTGCCTGGAGTGGAGGGGCCGGATCCTACGAGCAGTACTTC. Translating it yields CAWSGGAGSYEQYF.

V usage is TRBV15 and J usage is TRBJ1-3; D remains ambiguous. CDR1 is LNHNV and CDR2 is YYDKDF in the germline V gene (reference sequence). The CDR3 consists of 13 residues. Trimming took off 3 bases at V and 3 bases at J, with 6 bases between the two ends. DNA of the CDR3: TGTGCCACCAGCAGTAACGTTGGAAACACCATATATTTT. It is translated as CATSSNVGNTIYF.

The chain employs TRBV27 and TRBJ2-1; 9 positions agree with TRBD2. Germline CDR1 and CDR2: MNHEY and SMNVEV (reference sequence). Losses at the gene ends were 6 bases for V and 5 bases for J; bases not matched to a gene: 2. The CDR3 consists of 13 residues. The CDR3 bases are TGTGCCAGCAGGGCTAGCGGGGACAATGAGCAGTTCTTC. This sequence encodes CASRASGDNEQFF.

This chain uses TRBV7-9 with TRBJ1-6, with D possibly matching TRBD1 (5 bases). Germline V CDR1 and CDR2: SEHNR, FQNEAQ (reference sequence). This CDR3 comprises 16 residues. V was clipped by 5 bases and J by 8 bases, with 19 bases between them. The CDR3 is CASSRKGLGGYSPLHF. CDR3 DNA: TGTGCCAGCAGCCGAAAGGGACTCGGCGGTTATTCACCCCTCCACTTT.

As regards this clone: Compared with germline, one end of the junction differs, possibly owing to a read error. This chain uses TRBV11-2 with TRBJ1-1; D not certain. The CDR3 extends over 13 amino acids. Germline-derived CDR1 and CDR2 are SGHAT and FQNNGV. For the CDR3, the DNA is TGCATGAGTGGGCAGAACATGAACACTGAAGCTTTCTTT. Its protein is CMSGQNMNTEAFF.

This chain connects TRBV29-1 to TRBJ1-5, with 8 nucleotides matching TRBD1. Germline values: CDR1 SQVTM, CDR2 ANQGSEA. The CDR3 extends over 14 amino acids. V shed 6 bases and J 3 bases; nucleotides not matched to a gene: 7. The CDR3 loop is CSVLQGGNNQPQHF. CDR3 sequence (DNA): TGCAGCGTCTTACAGGGGGGGAACAATCAGCCCCAGCATTTT.

This chain links TRBV5-1 with TRBJ1-5; D perhaps matches TRBD1 (5 bases). This CDR3 spans 15 amino acids. The V end was cut by 4 bases, the J end by 7 bases, with 18 bases between. Germline values: CDR1 SGHRS, CDR2 YFSETQ. The CDR3 is CASSPRPGSNQPQHF. DNA for the CDR3: TGCGCCAGCAGCCCCCGGCCAGGGTCAAACCAGCCCCAGCATTTT.

The table lists this clone with a count of one. The chain employs TRBV27 and TRBJ2-1, with a weak D call TRBD2 (6 bases). This CDR3 has 14 amino acids. Germline V CDR1 and CDR2: MNHEY, SMNVEV (reference sequence). The ends were cut back, 7 bases at V and 8 bases at J, with 18 bases in the middle. CDR3 coding DNA: TGTGCCAGCACCATGGGGGACTCTGGGGATGAGCAGTTCTTC. Residues: CASTMGDSGDEQFF.

The rearrangement joins TRBV19 to TRBJ2-2; no reliable D call. The CDR3 contains 13 residues. With 3 bases removed from V and 6 bases from J, the gap between germline ends came to 8 bases. Per the germline V gene, CDR1 is LNHDA and CDR2 is SQIVND (reference sequence). CDR3 loop: CASSMISAGELFF. CDR3 sequence (DNA): TGTGCCAGTAGTATGATCTCCGCCGGGGAGCTGTTTTTT.

The chain has TRBV5-5 and TRBJ1-5, with D unclear. V was pared by 2 bases and J by 4 bases, with 7 bases between. The CDR3 is made up of 13 amino acids. The germline gives CDR1 SGHKS, CDR2 YYEKEE (reference sequence). For the CDR3, the DNA is TGTGCCAGCAGCTTAGGGAGTAATCAGCCCCAGCATTTT. Its protein is CASSLGSNQPQHF.

The chain has TRBV7-2 and TRBJ2-1; 10 nucleotides match TRBD2. Germline CDR1 SGHTA, CDR2 FQGNSA. This CDR3 spans 18 amino acids. Losses at the gene ends were 4 bases for V and 7 bases for J; bases not matched to a gene: 16. In DNA form, the CDR3 reads TGTGCCAGCAGCTCCCATCCCACGCCTAGCGGGAGTGAGAATGAGCAGTTCTTC. This translates into CASSSHPTPSGSENEQFF.

The chain combines TRBV5-1 with TRBJ2-5; 9 bases line up with TRBD1. The CDR3 totals 15 residues. CDR1 and CDR2 from the germline V gene are SGHRS and YFSETQ. Germline trimming cut 0 bases from V and 5 bases from J; bases unmatched to any gene: 5. The CDR3 loop is CASSLDRGLGETQYF. The DNA of the CDR3 is TGCGCCAGCAGCTTGGACAGGGGGCTGGGCGAGACCCAGTACTTC.

V gene TRBV7-9 combines with J gene TRBJ1-1, with D unclear. CDR1 and CDR2 from the germline V gene are SEHNR and FQNEAQ (reference sequence). The CDR3 contains 13 residues. The V gene lost 5 bases and the J gene lost 7 bases, with 14 bases spanning the gap. The CDR3 DNA is TGTGCCAGCAGCCCCCGTCTGGGAAATGAAGCTTTCTTT. Amino acids: CASSPRLGNEAFF.

J is TRBJ2-1 and V is TRBV7-9; 11 bases agree with TRBD2. The CDR3 covers 15 residues. Germline values: CDR1 SEHNR, CDR2 FQNEAQ (reference sequence). With 1 base clipped from V and 6 bases from J, the junction kept 2 bases outside the gene matches. CDR3 in DNA: TGTGCCAGCAGCTTAGTTAGCGGGAGGGCCAATGAGCAGTTCTTC. This encodes CASSLVSGRANEQFF.

The rearrangement uses TRBV6-5 and TRBJ1-3; the D is unclear. Trimming removed 0 bases from V and 4 bases from J, with 7 bases in between. The germline V gene has CDR1 MNHEY and CDR2 SVGAGI. This CDR3 region has 14 residues. The DNA of the CDR3 is TGTGCCAGCAGTTACTCCTCAATCGGAAACACCATATATTTT. Translating it yields CASSYSSIGNTIYF.

The CDR3 protein is CATGSPYNEQFF. The CDR3 nucleotides are TGTGCCACCGGGAGCCCCTACAATGAGCAGTTCTTC. This chain uses TRBV6-5 with TRBJ2-1; weak D call: TRBD2 (6 bases). Trimming shortened V by 10 bases and J by 2 bases, and 9 bases separated the two germline ends. CDR3 length equals 12 residues. Germline CDR1 reads MNHEY; CDR2 reads SVGAGI.

The chain recombines TRBV3-1 (or the pseudogene TRBV3-2) with TRBJ1-1; 9 bases fit TRBD1. The CDR3 consists of 14 residues. Germline V lookup: CDR1 LGHDT, CDR2 YNNKEL (reference sequence). The ends lost 4 bases at V and 7 bases at J; junction bases unmatched: 7. The CDR3 sequence is CASSLRDRDNEAFF. In DNA, the CDR3 is TGTGCCAGCAGCCTCCGGGACAGGGATAATGAAGCTTTCTTT.

This rearrangement joins TRBV11-3 to TRBJ2-1; D perhaps matches TRBD2 (6 bases). This CDR3 is built from 14 residues. Trimming left V 5 bases short and J 7 bases short, with 15 bases between. Germline V lookup: CDR1 SGHNT, CDR2 YENEEA. This CDR3 reads CASSPRDGRNEQFF. CDR3 sequence (DNA): TGTGCCAGCAGCCCCCGGGACGGGAGAAATGAGCAGTTCTTC. The variable domain in full, with the rest retrieved from reference TRBV11-3 and TRBJ2-1, is EAGVVQSPRYKIIEKKQPVAFWCNPISGHNTLYWYLQNLGQGPELLIRYENEEAVDDSQLPKDRFSAERLKGVDSTLKIQPAELGDSAVYLCASSPRDGRNEQFFGPGTRLTVL.

The chain carries TRBV27 and TRBJ1-5; D might be TRBD1 (6 bases). CDR1 and CDR2 from the germline V gene are MNHEY and SMNVEV (reference sequence). CDR3 length equals 14 residues. Trimming took 6 bases from V and 7 from J, leaving 16 bases between them. The CDR3 DNA is TGTGCCAGCAGGTCCTTTGAGGGGGGGCAGCCCCAGCATTTT. Translation gives CASRSFEGGQPQHF.

The gene calls are TRBV7-9 and TRBJ2-1; weak D call: TRBD2 (5 bases). Trimming removed 5 bases at V and 1 base at J, with 12 bases between. CDR3 length equals 15 residues. Germline assignment: CDR1 SEHNR and CDR2 FQNEAQ (reference sequence). CDR3 DNA: TGTGCCAGCAGCCCCCGCGGAGGATCCTACAATGAGCAGTTCTTC. Amino acids: CASSPRGGSYNEQFF.

The chain couples TRBV11-2 to TRBJ2-7; 9 nucleotides agree with TRBD1. The CDR3 loop spans 16 amino acids. Germline V gene sequence: CDR1 SGHAT, CDR2 FQNNGV. The V and J ends lost 2 bases and 4 bases, in that order; junction bases with no gene match: 9. CDR3 loop: CASSLLQGAPSYEQYF. CDR3 bases: TGTGCCAGCAGCTTACTACAGGGGGCTCCGTCTTACGAGCAGTACTTC. Full variable domain (outside the CDR3, taken from reference TRBV11-2 and TRBJ2-7): EAGVAQSPRYKIIEKRQSVAFWCNPISGHATLYWYQQILGQGPKLLIQFQNNGVVDDSQLPKDRFSAERLKGVDSTLKIQPAKLEDSAVYLCASSLLQGAPSYEQYFGPGTRLTVT.

V gene TRBV6-5 combines with J gene TRBJ1-2; D call uncertain. CDR3 size: 12 residues. Germline-derived CDR1 and CDR2 are MNHEY and SVGAGI. V was clipped by 7 bases and J by 4 bases, with 10 bases between them. CDR3 sequence (DNA): TGTGCCAGCAAAGCTGGGAGCTATGGCTACACCTTC. Translation gives CASKAGSYGYTF.

The chain joins TRBV11-3 to TRBJ1-1, with TRBD1 identical over 8 bases. The CDR3 loop spans 19 amino acids. After removal of 1 base from V and 5 bases from J, the junction contained 18 bases not matched to a gene. Germline CDR1 SGHNT, CDR2 YENEEA. The CDR3 sequence: CASSLVRSRQGALVTEAFF. In DNA form, the CDR3 reads TGTGCCAGCAGCTTAGTGCGGTCTAGGCAGGGGGCTTTAGTGACTGAAGCTTTCTTT.

This chain joins TRBV3-1 (or the pseudogene TRBV3-2) and TRBJ2-4, with D perhaps TRBD1 (6 bases). Trimming stripped 8 bases from V and 2 bases from J, with 13 bases between. Per germline, CDR1 LGHDT and CDR2 YNNKEL (reference sequence). The CDR3 covers 14 residues. The DNA of the CDR3 is TGTGCCAGCGCGGCCGGGACATCCAAAAACATTCAGTACTTC. Amino acids: CASAAGTSKNIQYF.

This chain uses TRBV6-5 with TRBJ2-1, with D unclear. Germline lookup yields CDR1 MNHEY and CDR2 SVGAGI. The length of the CDR3 is 14 residues. V lost 3 bases to trimming and J lost 6 bases, with 12 bases between them. The CDR3 region is CASSYAPTGNEQFF. CDR3 nucleotides: TGTGCCAGCAGTTATGCTCCAACCGGCAATGAGCAGTTCTTC.

This clone occurred once. The chain carries TRBV5-6 and TRBJ1-1, with D possibly being TRBD1 (6 bases). The CDR3 has 15 amino acids. Germline CDR1 reads SGHDT; CDR2 reads YYEEEE. V lost 4 bases and J lost 0, with 13 bases in between. The CDR3 DNA reads TGTGCCAGCAGCCCCCAGGGACATTTGAACACTGAAGCTTTCTTT. Translation gives CASSPQGHLNTEAFF.